Listed here are 3 T cell receptor beta chains from one sample, sequenced in a study of blood T cell repertoires in COVID-19. Profiling relied on immunoSEQ multiplex PCR, and the TCRdb table lists in-frame clones only, not all of them. The profile covers about 350,000 clones, with under 95% appearing a single time and roughly 3.3% taken by the ten largest. Sequencing input: peripheral blood. Source of these receptors: a woman under 30 who had recovered from COVID-19.

In the case of this clone: Its ends do not fully match the called genes, so a read error is possible. V gene TRBV11-3 combines with J gene TRBJ2-1, with 8 bases that match TRBD2. CDR1 is SGHNT, CDR2 YENEEA, per germline. The CDR3 contains 12 residues. CDR3 in DNA: TGTGCCAGCAGCCGCCCCCAGCGGGAGTGTGTCTTC. Protein sequence: CASSRPQRECVF.

This clone occurred a few times. V usage is TRBV19 and J usage is TRBJ1-2, with unresolved D. V was clipped by 5 bases and J by 1 base, with 5 bases between them. Germline CDR1 reads LNHDA; CDR2 reads SQIVND (reference sequence). This CDR3 spans 12 amino acids. CDR3 region: CASSYSNYGYTF. CDR3 nucleotides: TGTGCCAGTAGTTATAGTAACTATGGCTACACCTTC.

The chain recombines TRBV4-3 with TRBJ1-2; 12 bases agree with TRBD1. V was clipped by 4 bases and J by 4 bases; unmatched bases: 16. The CDR3 is made up of 19 amino acids. In germline, CDR1 is LGHNA, CDR2 YSLEER. The CDR3 sequence is CASSRGAGTGGASGYGYTF. In DNA form, the CDR3 reads TGCGCCAGCAGCCGGGGGGCAGGGACAGGGGGCGCTTCAGGCTATGGCTACACCTTC.